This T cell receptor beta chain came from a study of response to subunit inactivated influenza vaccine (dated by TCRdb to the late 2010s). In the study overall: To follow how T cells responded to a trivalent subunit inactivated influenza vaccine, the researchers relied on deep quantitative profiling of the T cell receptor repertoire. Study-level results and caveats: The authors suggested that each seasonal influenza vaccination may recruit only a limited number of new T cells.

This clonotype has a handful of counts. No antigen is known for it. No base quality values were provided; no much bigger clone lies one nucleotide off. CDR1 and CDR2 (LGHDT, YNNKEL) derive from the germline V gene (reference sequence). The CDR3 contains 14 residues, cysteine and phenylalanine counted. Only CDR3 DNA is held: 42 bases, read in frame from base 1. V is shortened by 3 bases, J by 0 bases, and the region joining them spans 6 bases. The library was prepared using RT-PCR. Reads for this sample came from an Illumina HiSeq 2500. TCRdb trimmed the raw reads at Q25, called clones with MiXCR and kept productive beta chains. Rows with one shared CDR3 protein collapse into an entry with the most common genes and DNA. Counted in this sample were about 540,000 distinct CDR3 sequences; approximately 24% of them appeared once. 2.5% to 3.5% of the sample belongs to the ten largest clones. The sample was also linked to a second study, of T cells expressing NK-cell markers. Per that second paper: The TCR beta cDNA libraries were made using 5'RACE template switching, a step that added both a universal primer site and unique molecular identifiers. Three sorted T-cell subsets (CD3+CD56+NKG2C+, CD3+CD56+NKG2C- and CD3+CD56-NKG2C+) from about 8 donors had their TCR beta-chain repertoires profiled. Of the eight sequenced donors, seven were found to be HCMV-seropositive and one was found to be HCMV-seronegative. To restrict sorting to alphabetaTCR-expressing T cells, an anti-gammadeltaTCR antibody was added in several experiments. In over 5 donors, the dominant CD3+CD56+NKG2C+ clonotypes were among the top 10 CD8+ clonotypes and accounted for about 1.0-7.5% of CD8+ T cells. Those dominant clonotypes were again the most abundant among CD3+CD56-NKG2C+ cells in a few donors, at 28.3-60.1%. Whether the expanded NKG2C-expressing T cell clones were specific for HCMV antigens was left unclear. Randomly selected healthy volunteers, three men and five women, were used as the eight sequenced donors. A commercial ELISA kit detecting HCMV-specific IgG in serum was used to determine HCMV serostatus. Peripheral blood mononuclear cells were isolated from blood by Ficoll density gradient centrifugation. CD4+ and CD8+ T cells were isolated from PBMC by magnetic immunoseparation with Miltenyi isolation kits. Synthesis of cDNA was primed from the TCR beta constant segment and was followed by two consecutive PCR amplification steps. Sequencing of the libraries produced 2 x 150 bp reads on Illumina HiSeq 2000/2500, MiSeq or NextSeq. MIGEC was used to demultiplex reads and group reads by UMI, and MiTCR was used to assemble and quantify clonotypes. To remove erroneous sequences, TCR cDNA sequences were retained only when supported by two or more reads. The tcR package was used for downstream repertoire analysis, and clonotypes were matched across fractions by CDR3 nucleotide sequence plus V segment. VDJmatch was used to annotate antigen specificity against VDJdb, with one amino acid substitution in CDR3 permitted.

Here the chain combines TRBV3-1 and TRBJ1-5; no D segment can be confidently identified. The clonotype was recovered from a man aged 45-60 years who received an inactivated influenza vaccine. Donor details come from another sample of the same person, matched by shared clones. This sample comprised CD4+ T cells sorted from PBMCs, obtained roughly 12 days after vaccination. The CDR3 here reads CASSHTTSNQPQHF. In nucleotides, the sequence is TGTGCCAGCAGCCACACTACTAGCAATCAGCCCCAGCATTTT.